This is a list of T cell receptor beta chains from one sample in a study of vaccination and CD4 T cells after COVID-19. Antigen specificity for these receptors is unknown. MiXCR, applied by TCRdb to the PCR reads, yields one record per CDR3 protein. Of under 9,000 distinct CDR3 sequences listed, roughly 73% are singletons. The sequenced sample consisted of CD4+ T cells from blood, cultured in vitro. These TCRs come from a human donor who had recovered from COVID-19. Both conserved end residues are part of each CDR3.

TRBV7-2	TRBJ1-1	CASSLVYRNTEAFF
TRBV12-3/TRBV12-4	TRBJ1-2	CASSPQTGTGGYTF
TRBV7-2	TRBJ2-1	CASSLLAGGPDEQFF
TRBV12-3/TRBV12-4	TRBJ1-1	CASCDFPNTEAFF
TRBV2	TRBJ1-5	CASSVRANQPQHF
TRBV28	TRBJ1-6	CASNSPDKGNSPLHF
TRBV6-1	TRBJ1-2	CASTRDRGNGYTF
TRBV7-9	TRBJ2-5	CASTPRGGGLQETQYF
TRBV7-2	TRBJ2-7	CASSLAAGGYEQYF
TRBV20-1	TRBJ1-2	CSATANDYGYTF
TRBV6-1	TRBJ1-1	CASSGGRKNTEAFF
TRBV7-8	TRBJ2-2	CASSLRPNTGKLFF
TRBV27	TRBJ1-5	CASSLGDREWAHQPQHF
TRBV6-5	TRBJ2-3	CASSYRGGGPNTVTDTQYF
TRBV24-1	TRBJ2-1	CATSDSTGTLFRNEQFF